These 21 T cell receptor beta chains were all obtained from the same sample, sequenced in a study of CD8 T cells in ankylosing spondylitis. TCRdb reanalysed the 5' RACE reads using MiXCR and keeps one entry per CDR3 protein. The top ten clones hold under 15% of a sample with about 130,000 distinct CDR3 sequences, 5.5% to 7.5% of them seen once. Specimen: blood, either unsorted or a sorted T cell fraction (not recorded which). The receptor source for this set is a female donor with ankylosing spondylitis or in good health (not recorded which).

This clonotype was seen repeatedly, ten times or more. This chain joins TRBV20-1 and TRBJ2-5; 10 nucleotides align to TRBD1. The trim removed 6 bases at V and 5 bases at J, leaving 9 bases unmatched. The germline CDR1 and CDR2 sequences are DFQATT and SNEGSKA (reference sequence). The CDR3 totals 14 residues. CDR3 nucleotides: TGCAGTGCCCAGGACAGGGGGACGGGGGAGACCCAGTACTTC. It codes for CSAQDRGTGETQYF.

Points on this clonotype: Mismatch with germline at one junction end may stem from a read error. This chain connects TRBV18 to TRBJ2-3, with TRBD2 matching 9 bases. The CDR3 length is 18 residues. Per the germline V gene, CDR1 is KGHSH and CDR2 is LQKENI. This CDR3 is CTSSPQFASGTSTDTQYF. For the CDR3, the DNA is TGTACCAGCTCACCGCAGTTTGCTAGCGGGACTTCCACAGATACGCAGTATTTT.

This clonotype was recorded many times. The chain links TRBV28 to TRBJ1-2, with D tentatively TRBD1 (6 bases). The V gene lost 1 base and the J gene lost 8 bases, with 11 bases spanning the gap. This CDR3 has 13 amino acids. Per the germline V gene, CDR1 is MDHEN and CDR2 is SYDVKM. CDR3 in amino acids: CASSLLGAQGYTF. CDR3 DNA sequence: TGTGCCAGCAGTTTATTGGGGGCGCAGGGCTACACCTTC.

Many counts were recorded for this clonotype. This chain uses TRBV28 with TRBJ2-1, with D perhaps TRBD1 (7 bases). Germline assignment: CDR1 MDHEN and CDR2 SYDVKM. This CDR3 is built from 17 residues. V lost 7 bases to trimming and J lost 0 bases, with 19 bases between them. CDR3 nucleotides: TGTGCCAGCACCTCTGCGGGACAGCCTAGCTCCTACAATGAGCAGTTCTTC. Its protein product is CASTSAGQPSSYNEQFF.

This clonotype appeared many times. The chain employs TRBV5-1 and TRBJ1-4; a possible D gene is TRBD1 (5 bases). There are 15 residues in the CDR3. From germline, CDR1 is SGHRS and CDR2 YFSETQ. V lost 2 bases and J 2 bases, leaving 10 bases between the germline ends. The CDR3 is CASSFQGSTNEKLFF. The CDR3 DNA reads as TGCGCCAGCAGCTTCCAGGGTTCTACTAATGAAAAACTGTTTTTT.

This clonotype has ten or more counts. This chain uses TRBV5-1 with TRBJ1-1; 8 bases are a match to TRBD1. Looked up from germline, CDR1 is SGHRS and CDR2 is YFSETQ. With 3 bases clipped from V and 0 bases from J, the junction kept 10 bases outside the gene matches. The length of the CDR3 is 17 residues. CDR3 sequence reads: CASSSSQGAALNTEAFF. In nucleotides, the CDR3 is TGCGCCAGCAGCTCCTCCCAGGGGGCAGCCTTGAACACTGAAGCTTTCTTT.

This clonotype was seen ten or more times. The chain has TRBV4-1 and TRBJ2-7; D is unclear. The CDR3 is made up of 13 amino acids. Germline CDR1 MGHRA, CDR2 YSYEKL. V shed 2 bases and J shed 4 bases, with 9 bases lying between them. CDR3 sequence reads: CASSQFLGYEQYF. CDR3 in DNA: TGCGCCAGCAGCCAATTTCTGGGTTACGAGCAGTACTTC.

Ten or more counts support this clonotype. The chain combines TRBV29-1 with TRBJ2-2; D may be TRBD1 (6 bases). This CDR3 region has 13 residues. Germline values: CDR1 SQVTM, CDR2 ANQGSEA. Between the trimmed V and J ends, which lost 7 bases and 1 base, there was a span of 10 bases. The CDR3 nucleotides read TGCAGCGCAATGACAGGGAACACCGGGGAGCTGTTTTTT. This gives the protein CSAMTGNTGELFF.

The rearrangement joins TRBV20-1 to TRBJ1-5; TRBD1 agrees at 9 bases. Per the germline V gene, CDR1 is DFQATT and CDR2 is SNEGSKA (reference sequence). This CDR3 is 14 amino acids long. J was trimmed by 2 bases and V by 3 bases; bases with no gene match: 2. CDR3 in amino acids: CSARGDRGNQPQHF. CDR3 nucleotide sequence: TGCAGTGCTAGGGGGGACAGGGGCAATCAGCCCCAGCATTTT.

This clonotype was detected ten times or more. V and J are TRBV5-6 and TRBJ1-2; D possibly corresponds to TRBD1 (5 bases). The CDR3 consists of 15 residues. Trimming took 2 bases from V and 4 from J, leaving 15 bases between them. Germline V gives CDR1 SGHDT, CDR2 YYEEEE. The CDR3 sequence: CASSFGVGASYGYTF. The CDR3 DNA reads as TGTGCCAGCAGCTTTGGTGTCGGGGCCTCCTATGGCTACACCTTC.

This clonotype came up many times. The chain uses TRBV27 and TRBJ1-1; the D gene is possibly TRBD1 (5 bases). V lost 3 bases, J lost 5 bases, and 13 bases lay in between. CDR3 size: 14 residues. CDR1 is MNHEY, CDR2 SMNVEV, per germline (reference sequence). In DNA form, the CDR3 reads TGTGCCAGCAGTTTGACAGATATGGGGACTGAAGCTTTCTTT. Protein: CASSLTDMGTEAFF.

This clonotype was seen repeatedly, ten times or more. The chain has TRBV6-5 and TRBJ2-4, with D hard to call. Germline assignment: CDR1 MNHEY and CDR2 SVGAGI. This CDR3 comprises 15 residues. Trimming pared 2 bases from V and 4 bases from J, leaving 12 bases between. This CDR3 reads CASSYGRPGKNIQYF. The DNA of the CDR3 is TGTGCCAGCAGTTACGGACGACCAGGAAAAAACATTCAGTACTTC.

CDR3 sequence (DNA): TGCGCCAGCAGCCCGAGACTAGCGGGGGGCACAGCGAACACCGGGGAGCTGTTTTTT. This encodes CASSPRLAGGTANTGELFF. This sequence joins TRBV5-1 and TRBJ2-2; 13 bases fit TRBD2. The CDR3 spans 19 residues. Germline CDR1 SGHRS, CDR2 YFSETQ. V shed 4 bases and J 0 bases; nucleotides not matched to a gene: 9.

This clonotype was detected many times. The chain combines TRBV5-1 with TRBJ1-2, with 10 bases matching TRBD1. The CDR3 length is 15 residues. V was clipped by 4 bases and J by 6 bases; unmatched bases: 9. Germline loops: CDR1 SGHRS, CDR2 YFSETQ. The CDR3 sequence: CASSPGQGGRDGYTF. CDR3 nucleotide sequence: TGCGCCAGCAGCCCCGGACAGGGGGGAAGGGATGGCTACACCTTC.

This clonotype occurred many times. This chain connects TRBV7-2 to TRBJ1-1; possibly TRBD1 for D (5 bases). Trimming cost V 1 base and J 0 bases, with 9 bases left between them. The CDR3 is 15 residues long. The germline CDR1 and CDR2 sequences are SGHTA and FQGNSA. The CDR3: CASSLGGTLNTEAFF. CDR3 in DNA: TGTGCCAGCAGCTTAGGGGGGACCTTGAACACTGAAGCTTTCTTT.

This clonotype was recorded many times. V and J are TRBV20-1 and TRBJ2-7; D uncertain. Germline V gene lookup returns CDR1 DFQATT and CDR2 SNEGSKA (reference sequence). Between the trimmed V and J ends, which lost 0 bases and 3 bases, there was a span of 15 bases. The CDR3 loop spans 15 amino acids. The DNA of the CDR3 is TGCAGTGCTAGAGATTGGAACGAAATGGGCTACGAGCAGTACTTC. It translates to CSARDWNEMGYEQYF.

There are many counts of this clonotype. This chain joins TRBV6-5 and TRBJ1-4; 7 bases map to TRBD1. Germline V gene data show CDR1 as MNHEY and CDR2 as SVGAGI. The CDR3 consists of 15 residues. V gave up 2 bases and J gave up 7 bases; unmatched junction bases: 7. The CDR3: CASSYDHDRAEKLFF. As DNA, the CDR3 is TGTGCCAGCAGTTACGACCATGACAGGGCTGAAAAACTGTTTTTT.

This clonotype was counted many times. The chain recombines TRBV20-1 with TRBJ2-2; no reliable D call. Germline assignment: CDR1 DFQATT and CDR2 SNEGSKA (reference sequence). The CDR3 runs to 12 residues. V was shortened by 5 bases and J by 6 bases, with 10 bases between the two germline ends. CDR3 protein: CSARTSPGELFF. The CDR3 DNA follows: TGCAGTGCTCGGACCTCCCCCGGGGAGCTGTTTTTT.

This clonotype was seen many times. V usage is TRBV5-1 and J usage is TRBJ2-1; the D is unclear. The CDR3 contains 11 residues. Germline CDR1 reads SGHRS; CDR2 reads YFSETQ. Between the trimmed V and J ends, which lost 2 bases and 9 bases, there was a span of 6 bases. The CDR3 DNA follows: TGCGCCAGCAGCTTTGCCGGTGAGCAGTTCTTC. Its protein product is CASSFAGEQFF.

This clonotype was detected ten times or more. CDR3 in amino acids: CASSPVDGSPLHF. Here the CDR3 DNA reads TGTGCCAGCAGCCCCGTGGATGGTTCACCCCTCCACTTT. This rearrangement joins TRBV7-2 to TRBJ1-6, with D uncertain. V lost 5 bases and J lost 9, with 11 bases in between. The germline V gene has CDR1 SGHTA and CDR2 FQGNSA. CDR3 length: 13 amino acids. The complete variable domain, with remaining parts taken from reference TRBV7-2 and TRBJ1-6, reads GAGVSQSPSNKVTEKGKDVELRCDPISGHTALYWYRQSLGQGLEFLIYFQGNSAPDKSGLPSDRFSAERTGGSVSTLTIQRTQQEDSAVYLCASSPVDGSPLHFGNGTRLTVT.

In this sample, this clonotype turned up many times. The chain recombines TRBV5-5 with TRBJ2-5; TRBD1 is a possible D gene (6 bases). The CDR3 consists of 13 residues. V lost 5 bases and J lost 5, with 13 bases in between. From germline, CDR1 is SGHKS and CDR2 YYEKEE (reference sequence). CDR3 in amino acids: CASSPHRAETQYF. The CDR3 DNA follows: TGTGCCAGCAGTCCGCACAGGGCGGAGACCCAGTACTTC.